The 18 T cell receptor beta chains below all came from one sample that was sequenced in a study of blood T cell repertoires in COVID-19. Only in-frame clones appear in the TCRdb table, and some are missing; sequencing was by immunoSEQ multiplex PCR. The sample has about 66,000 clones; over 85% are singletons. Sequencing used peripheral blood. The source is a man in his sixties with acute or convalescent COVID-19.

CDR3 protein: CASSQGAGMNTEAFF. In DNA form, the CDR3 reads TGCGCCAGCAGCCAGGGGGCAGGGATGAACACTGAAGCTTTCTTT. J is TRBJ1-1 and V is TRBV5-1; 8 nucleotides agree with TRBD1. J lost 0 bases, V lost 4 bases, and 5 bases had no gene match. CDR1 and CDR2 (germline): SGHRS, YFSETQ. This CDR3 is 15 amino acids long. The full variable domain, rest sourced from reference TRBV5-1 and TRBJ1-1, is KAGVTQTPRYLIKTRGQQVTLSCSPISGHRSVSWYQQTPGQGLQFLFEYFSETQRNKGNFPGRFSGRQFSNSRSEMNVSTLELGDSALYLCASSQGAGMNTEAFFGQGTRLTVV.

The CDR3 reads CAWSPTVTGTAFF. CDR3 DNA: TGTGCCTGGAGTCCGACGGTTACAGGGACAGCTTTCTTT. The chain employs TRBV30 and TRBJ1-1, with D possibly being TRBD1 (6 bases). CDR1 is GTSNPN and CDR2 is SVGIG in the germline V gene (reference sequence). Deletions cut 2 bases from V and 10 bases from J, with 17 bases between. The CDR3 spans 13 residues.

This chain links TRBV5-1 with TRBJ1-2; tentative D call: TRBD1 (5 bases). Germline V gives CDR1 SGHRS, CDR2 YFSETQ. V lost 0 bases to trimming and J lost 3 bases, with 9 bases between them. There are 14 residues in the CDR3. CDR3 DNA: TGCGCCAGCAGCTTGGGACCGGGGGACTATGGCTACACCTTC. It is translated as CASSLGPGDYGYTF.

There are many counts of this clone. V and J are TRBV6-2 or TRBV6-3 and TRBJ1-5; TRBD1 matches 8 bases. V shed 5 bases and J 6 bases; nucleotides not matched to a gene: 9. Per the germline V gene, CDR1 is MNHEY and CDR2 is SVGEGT. This CDR3 region has 15 residues. The CDR3 region is CASSLDRGDAQPQHF. The CDR3 DNA sequence: TGTGCCAGCAGTCTTGACAGGGGTGATGCTCAGCCCCAGCATTTT.

V usage is TRBV14 and J usage is TRBJ2-7; D call uncertain. CDR1 and CDR2 from the germline V gene are SGHDN and FVKESK. Trimming took off 1 base at V and 3 bases at J, with 7 bases between the two ends. This CDR3 region has 13 residues. CDR3 protein: CASSQVRYYEQYF. The CDR3 nucleotides are TGTGCCAGCAGCCAAGTTCGGTACTACGAGCAGTACTTC.

The rearrangement uses TRBV5-1 and TRBJ1-3; tentatively, D is TRBD1 (6 bases). CDR1 and CDR2 (germline): SGHRS, YFSETQ. V was trimmed by 0 bases and J by 3 bases, leaving 10 bases between them. The CDR3 covers 15 residues. The CDR3 region has the DNA TGCGCCAGCAGCTTGGAGGGGGTTGGTGGAAACACCATATATTTT. It yields the protein CASSLEGVGGNTIYF. Full variable domain (outside the CDR3, taken from reference TRBV5-1 and TRBJ1-3): KAGVTQTPRYLIKTRGQQVTLSCSPISGHRSVSWYQQTPGQGLQFLFEYFSETQRNKGNFPGRFSGRQFSNSRSEMNVSTLELGDSALYLCASSLEGVGGNTIYFGEGSWLTVV.

The V gene is TRBV27, the J gene TRBJ1-5; the match to TRBD1 covers 8 bases. This CDR3 contains 14 residues. Losses at the gene ends were 4 bases for V and 4 bases for J; bases not matched to a gene: 3. Germline CDR1 is MNHEY and CDR2 is SMNVEV (reference sequence). The CDR3 sequence is CASSSGTGNQPQHF. CDR3 coding DNA: TGTGCCAGCAGTTCCGGGACAGGTAATCAGCCCCAGCATTTT.

The chain employs TRBV5-1 and TRBJ2-1; 13 bases map to TRBD2. This CDR3 comprises 18 residues. In germline, CDR1 is SGHRS, CDR2 YFSETQ. V gave up 0 bases and J gave up 3 bases; unmatched junction bases: 6. The CDR3, as DNA: TGCGCCAGCAGCTTGGGACTAGCGGGGGGCACCTTCTACAATGAGCAGTTCTTC. It codes for CASSLGLAGGTFYNEQFF.

The V and J genes are TRBV6-1 and TRBJ1-2; D call uncertain. V lost 3 bases and J 3 bases, leaving 20 bases between the germline ends. Germline V gene lookup returns CDR1 MNHNS and CDR2 SASEGT. The CDR3 runs 17 residues. The CDR3 nucleotides read TGTGCCAGCAGTGAGGAGGGCTTTGGTGGTTTCTACTATGGCTACACCTTC. Amino acid sequence: CASSEEGFGGFYYGYTF.

The J gene is TRBJ2-1, the V gene TRBV29-1, with D uncertain. The CDR3 is 12 residues long. Trimming left V 4 bases short and J 1 base short, with 5 bases between. The germline gives CDR1 SQVTM, CDR2 ANQGSEA. Written as DNA, the CDR3 is TGCAGCGTTGTTCTGTCCTACAATGAGCAGTTCTTC. Its protein is CSVVLSYNEQFF.

This rearrangement joins TRBV12-5 to TRBJ1-5; 8 bases match TRBD1. V shed 1 base, J shed 1 base, and the junction held 0 bases outside the gene matches. This CDR3 contains 15 residues. CDR1 is LGHNT and CDR2 is FRNRAP in the germline V gene. The CDR3 bases are TGTGCTAGTGGTTTGGGACAGGGGAGCAATCAGCCCCAGCATTTT. Translation gives CASGLGQGSNQPQHF.

The chain is built from TRBV4-1 and TRBJ1-5, with D unresolved. Germline loops: CDR1 MGHRA, CDR2 YSYEKL. Trimming took off 5 bases at V and 7 bases at J, with 24 bases between the two ends. The CDR3 has 17 residues. CDR3 amino acids: CASSERLETPGGQPQHF. The DNA for the CDR3 is TGCGCCAGCAGCGAACGTCTAGAGACCCCGGGAGGGCAGCCCCAGCATTTT.

The CDR3 loop reads CASSLRGSTEAFF. The CDR3, as DNA: TGTGCCAGCAGCTTAAGGGGTTCCACTGAAGCTTTCTTT. V usage is TRBV5-6 and J usage is TRBJ1-1, with D possibly TRBD1 on 5 matching bases. Germline V gene lookup returns CDR1 SGHDT and CDR2 YYEEEE. The V end was cut by 2 bases, the J end by 4 bases, with 9 bases between. The CDR3 length is 13 residues. The whole variable domain, remainder taken from reference TRBV5-6 and TRBJ1-1, is DAGVTQSPTHLIKTRGQQVTLRCSPKSGHDTVSWYQQALGQGPQFIFQYYEEEERQRGNFPDRFSGHQFPNYSSELNVNALLLGDSALYLCASSLRGSTEAFFGQGTRLTVV.

V gene TRBV6-1 combines with J gene TRBJ1-2, with 11 bases aligning to TRBD1. With 4 bases clipped from V and 4 bases from J, the junction kept 8 bases outside the gene matches. The CDR3 covers 16 residues. CDR1 is MNHNS, CDR2 SASEGT, per germline. CDR3 bases: TGTGCCAGCAGTGTAACCGGGACAGGGGGATTCTATGGCTACACCTTC. It yields the protein CASSVTGTGGFYGYTF.

This rearrangement joins TRBV9 to TRBJ1-2; 10 nucleotides match TRBD1. Per germline, CDR1 SGDLS and CDR2 YYNGEE. V was pared by 4 bases and J by 7 bases, with 16 bases of the junction left unmatched. The CDR3 contains 17 residues. CDR3 amino acids: CASSPTDRGLEKGGYTF. The CDR3 DNA follows: TGTGCCAGCAGCCCTACCGACAGGGGGCTCGAGAAAGGTGGCTACACCTTC.

The V call is TRBV10-2, the J call TRBJ1-1, with 10 bases fitting TRBD1. Trimming at V came to 10 bases and at J to 5 bases, leaving 13 bases not matched to a gene. The CDR3 spans 15 residues. Germline loops: CDR1 WSHSY, CDR2 SAAADI. CDR3: CATYRDRGSSTEAFF. The CDR3 DNA reads TGCGCCACTTATAGGGACAGGGGAAGTAGTACTGAAGCTTTCTTT.

Points on this clone: This sample includes further DNA sequences coding for the same CDR3. The chain uses TRBV2 and TRBJ1-2; D might be TRBD1 (6 bases). The CDR3 extends over 12 amino acids. The germline V gene encodes CDR1 SNHLY and CDR2 FYNNEI. V gave up 5 bases and J gave up 5 bases, with 9 bases separating them. The CDR3 nucleotides read TGTGCCAGCAGTCGGGACAATTATGGCTACACCTTC. As protein: CASSRDNYGYTF. Full variable domain (missing parts from reference TRBV2 and TRBJ1-2): EPEVTQTPSHQVTQMGQEVILRCVPISNHLYFYWYRQILGQKVEFLVSFYNNEISEKSEIFDDQFSVERPDGSNFTLKIRSTKLEDSAMYFCASSRDNYGYTFGSGTRLTVV.

The rearrangement joins TRBV12-3 or TRBV12-4 to TRBJ1-2; 8 positions agree with TRBD1. Trimming removed 9 bases from V and 5 bases from J; junction bases left unmatched: 5. The CDR3 consists of 12 residues. Here the CDR3 DNA reads TGTGCCAGTGGGACAGGTTCTTATGGCTACACCTTC. It is translated as CASGTGSYGYTF.